This paragraph covers one T cell receptor (beta chain) sequence. Its antigen remains unknown. The source of the sample is a study of OX40 agonist ivuxolimab in advanced cancers. Produced via immunoSEQ multiplex PCR; TCRdb's table is partial and in-frame only. The repertoire holds 90,000 to 100,000 clones, approximately 91% seen once, with 0.8% to 1% in the top ten. Study-wide results and caveats: Normalized T-cell clonal expansion was also low in a subset of nonresponders.

This clonotype was obtained from an adult with an advanced solid tumor such as melanoma, head and neck, liver or kidney cancer. This material consisted of CD4+ or CD8+ T cells sorted from blood, taken in a trial of the OX40 agonist ivuxolimab.

The CDR3 sequence: CASSQDPDYGYTF. CDR3 nucleotides: TGTGCCAGCTCTCAAGATCCGGACTATGGCTACACCTTC. V usage is TRBV18 and J usage is TRBJ1-2; D uncertain. Looked up from germline, CDR1 is KGHSH and CDR2 is LQKENI. This CDR3 has 13 amino acids. Between the trimmed V and J ends, which lost 6 bases and 3 bases, there was a span of 11 bases. The full variable domain, rest sourced from reference TRBV18 and TRBJ1-2, is NAGVMQNPRHLVRRRGQEARLRCSPMKGHSHVYWYRQLPEEGLKFMVYLQKENIIDESGMPKERFSAEFPKEGPSILRIQQVVRGDSAAYFCASSQDPDYGYTFGSGTRLTVV.